What follows are 25 T cell receptor beta chains derived from one specimen sequenced in a study of shared clonotypes between healthy human individuals. The protocol was immunoSEQ multiplex PCR, while the TCRdb copy is restricted to in-frame clones and leaves out a portion. The data hold more than 1.2 million clones, with about 98.5% observed a single time. Sequenced material: naive CD4+ T cells sorted from blood. The subset here: CD45RA+ positively selected. These TCRs come from a man younger than 40 in good health.

The rearrangement uses TRBV28 and TRBJ2-2; 13 bases agree with TRBD2. Germline values: CDR1 MDHEN, CDR2 SYDVKM. The CDR3 contains 17 residues. Trimming removed 6 bases from V and 0 bases from J; junction bases left unmatched: 4. The CDR3 reads CASRPTSGRPNTGELFF. For the CDR3, the DNA is TGTGCCAGCAGGCCGACTAGCGGGAGGCCGAACACCGGGGAGCTGTTTTTT.

The gene calls are TRBV7-9 and TRBJ2-7; D perhaps matches TRBD1 (5 bases). Germline-derived CDR1 and CDR2 are SEHNR and FQNEAQ (reference sequence). Trimming pared 4 bases from V and 2 bases from J, leaving 12 bases between. CDR3 length: 14 residues. The CDR3 loop reads CASSSAGRTYEQYF. The CDR3 nucleotides are TGTGCCAGCAGCTCGGCAGGGCGGACCTACGAGCAGTACTTC.

The chain has TRBV5-1 and TRBJ2-2; 10 bases match TRBD1. Germline loops: CDR1 SGHRS, CDR2 YFSETQ. This CDR3 contains 15 residues. Losses at the gene ends were 4 bases for V and 7 bases for J; bases not matched to a gene: 7. CDR3 region: CASSTRQGAGGELFF. CDR3 coding DNA: TGCGCCAGCAGCACTAGACAGGGGGCCGGCGGGGAGCTGTTTTTT. The full variable domain, its missing parts supplied by reference TRBV5-1 and TRBJ2-2, is KAGVTQTPRYLIKTRGQQVTLSCSPISGHRSVSWYQQTPGQGLQFLFEYFSETQRNKGNFPGRFSGRQFSNSRSEMNVSTLELGDSALYLCASSTRQGAGGELFFGEGSRLTVL.

V gene TRBV10-2 combines with J gene TRBJ1-5; D is uncertain. V lost 6 bases and J 0 bases, leaving 9 bases between the germline ends. The CDR3 totals 14 residues. In germline, CDR1 is WSHSY, CDR2 SAAADI. Here the CDR3 reads CASSARDSNQPQHF. The CDR3 DNA is TGCGCCAGCAGCGCCCGCGATAGCAATCAGCCCCAGCATTTT.

CDR3: CASSHRGDYGYTF. The CDR3 bases are TGTGCCAGCAGCCATAGGGGAGACTATGGCTACACCTTC. The rearrangement uses TRBV7-2 and TRBJ1-2; possible D gene TRBD1, 5 bases. Germline-derived CDR1 and CDR2 are SGHTA and FQGNSA. This CDR3 contains 13 residues. Trimming cost V 5 bases and J 3 bases, with 10 bases left between them.

This clone was counted once. V and J are TRBV28 and TRBJ2-1, with 7 bases that match TRBD2. Germline loops: CDR1 MDHEN, CDR2 SYDVKM. V gave up 5 bases and J gave up 4 bases; unmatched junction bases: 14. This CDR3 has 17 amino acids. The CDR3 reads CASSRSSSGTYYNEQFF. DNA of the CDR3: TGTGCCAGCAGTCGAAGTTCTAGCGGTACCTATTACAATGAGCAGTTCTTC.

The gene calls are TRBV7-2 and TRBJ2-5, with D perhaps matching TRBD1 (5 bases). V dropped 5 bases and J dropped 5 bases, with 12 bases sitting between them. CDR1 is SGHTA, CDR2 FQGNSA, per germline. The CDR3 covers 13 residues. In DNA form, the CDR3 reads TGTGCCAGCAGCCATAGACAGTGGGAGACCCAGTACTTC. Its protein product is CASSHRQWETQYF.

The chain combines TRBV5-4 with TRBJ2-1; D gene unclear. V lost 5 bases and J lost 0, with 12 bases in between. From germline, CDR1 is SGHNT and CDR2 YYREEE (reference sequence). This CDR3 is built from 15 residues. The chain's CDR3 is CASRSGESSYNEQFF. Written as DNA, the CDR3 is TGTGCCAGCAGGTCAGGAGAGAGCTCCTACAATGAGCAGTTCTTC.

The J gene is TRBJ2-7, the V gene TRBV7-2, with 7 bases matching TRBD2. V dropped 1 base and J dropped 2; count of bases not matched to a gene: 8. CDR3 length: 16 residues. The germline V gene encodes CDR1 SGHTA and CDR2 FQGNSA. CDR3 residues: CASSLEASGLPYEQYF. The CDR3 DNA reads as TGTGCCAGCAGCTTAGAGGCTAGCGGACTACCCTACGAGCAGTACTTC. The complete variable domain, with remaining parts taken from reference TRBV7-2 and TRBJ2-7, reads GAGVSQSPSNKVTEKGKDVELRCDPISGHTALYWYRQSLGQGLEFLIYFQGNSAPDKSGLPSDRFSAERTGGSVSTLTIQRTQQEDSAVYLCASSLEASGLPYEQYFGPGTRLTVT.

The genes are TRBV7-8 and TRBJ2-5; 7 bases are shared with TRBD1. After removal of 5 bases from V and 3 bases from J, the junction contained 12 bases not matched to a gene. This CDR3 is built from 16 residues. Germline loops: CDR1 SGHVS, CDR2 FQNEAQ. CDR3 amino acids: CASSPTNWDREETQYF. CDR3 bases: TGTGCCAGCAGCCCCACGAACTGGGACAGAGAAGAGACCCAGTACTTC.

The chain is built from TRBV28 and TRBJ1-5; D perhaps matches TRBD1 (6 bases). The V end was cut by 3 bases, the J end by 7 bases, with 16 bases between. The CDR3 covers 15 residues. Germline V gene data show CDR1 as MDHEN and CDR2 as SYDVKM. The CDR3 region is CASSFARGSGQPQHF. The CDR3 bases are TGTGCCAGCAGTTTCGCCAGGGGAAGCGGCCAGCCCCAGCATTTT.

The chain joins TRBV2 to TRBJ2-7, with TRBD2 matching 10 bases. V was pared by 6 bases and J by 8 bases, with 10 bases of the junction left unmatched. This CDR3 is built from 14 residues. Germline loops: CDR1 SNHLY, CDR2 FYNNEI. The CDR3 reads CASSLLAGEVKQYF. CDR3 bases: TGTGCCAGCAGCTTGCTAGCGGGAGAAGTGAAGCAGTACTTC. The whole variable domain, remainder taken from reference TRBV2 and TRBJ2-7, is EPEVTQTPSHQVTQMGQEVILRCVPISNHLYFYWYRQILGQKVEFLVSFYNNEISEKSEIFDDQFSVERPDGSNFTLKIRSTKLEDSAMYFCASSLLAGEVKQYFGPGTRLTVT.

V usage is TRBV4-3 and J usage is TRBJ2-2, with 8 bases identical to TRBD2. The J segment lost 8 bases and the V segment lost 0 bases, leaving 11 bases of the junction unmatched. Germline CDR1 reads LGHNA; CDR2 reads YSLEER. The CDR3 consists of 17 residues. Here the CDR3 reads CASSQEGGGGRTGELFF. In DNA, the CDR3 is TGCGCCAGCAGCCAAGAAGGCGGCGGGGGGCGTACGGGGGAGCTGTTTTTT.

The CDR3 here is CASSPRGLNYGYTF. In DNA form, the CDR3 reads TGTGCCAGCAGCCCCCGGGGTCTCAACTATGGCTACACCTTC. This rearrangement joins TRBV13 to TRBJ1-2; unclear D gene. In germline, CDR1 is PRHDT, CDR2 FYEKMQ (reference sequence). CDR3 length equals 14 residues. Trimming shortened V by 5 bases and J by 2 bases, and 12 bases separated the two germline ends.

A single count supports this clone. No conserved phenylalanine or tryptophan ends this CDR3, so it is likely a read error. The limits of the CDR3 on the DNA are not certain, so only TCRdb's listed CDR3 is given. The V gene is TRBV18, the J gene TRBJ1-1. The CDR3 contains 13 residues when both ends are counted. Per germline, CDR1 KGHSH and CDR2 LQKENI. The CDR3 sequence is CASSPPIKGSPMY.

V and J are TRBV7-2 and TRBJ2-2, with TRBD2 matching 10 bases. This CDR3 is built from 17 residues. The germline V gene encodes CDR1 SGHTA and CDR2 FQGNSA. Unmatched junction bases numbered 10, after V lost 2 bases and J lost 7 bases. The CDR3 here is CASSLKGDSGRNGELFF. For the CDR3, the DNA is TGTGCCAGCAGCTTAAAAGGGGATAGCGGGAGGAACGGGGAGCTGTTTTTT.

The genes are TRBV15 and TRBJ2-4; TRBD2 agrees at 7 bases. J was trimmed by 1 base and V by 4 bases; bases with no gene match: 7. The CDR3 has 16 amino acids. Germline lookup yields CDR1 LNHNV and CDR2 YYDKDF (reference sequence). CDR3 sequence reads: CATSISGGLAKNIQYF. In DNA form, the CDR3 reads TGTGCCACCAGCATTTCGGGAGGACTTGCCAAAAACATTCAGTACTTC.

The chain has TRBV6-1 and TRBJ1-5; D gene ambiguous. Germline V gene sequence: CDR1 MNHNS, CDR2 SASEGT. V was cut by 4 bases and J by 2 bases, with 9 bases left in between. The CDR3 covers 14 residues. DNA of the CDR3: TGTGCCAGCAGTGCGGATTATGGCAATCAGCCCCAGCATTTT. Translating it yields CASSADYGNQPQHF.

The chain joins TRBV20-1 to TRBJ2-1, with D unresolved. The CDR3 is 10 amino acids. Deletions cut 3 bases from V and 11 bases from J, with 8 bases between. Germline CDR1 and CDR2: DFQATT and SNEGSKA (reference sequence). The CDR3 DNA follows: TGCAGTGCTAGCACCGGCAAGCAGTTCTTC. Translated, it gives CSASTGKQFF.

The CDR3 DNA is TGTGCCAGCAAGAAAGCGCCAGATACGCAGTATTTT. Amino acid sequence: CASKKAPDTQYF. The genes are TRBV27 and TRBJ2-3; D is undetermined. Germline V CDR1 and CDR2: MNHEY, SMNVEV (reference sequence). Trimming cost V 7 bases and J 4 bases, with 9 bases left between them. The CDR3 extends over 12 amino acids.

The V call is TRBV2, the J call TRBJ1-4; D is possibly TRBD1 (5 bases). Trimming took off 7 bases at V and 7 bases at J, with 13 bases between the two ends. The CDR3 extends over 13 amino acids. Germline V gene lookup returns CDR1 SNHLY and CDR2 FYNNEI. CDR3 nucleotide sequence: TGTGCCAGCAAGACAGTTGGGGGTGAAAAACTGTTTTTT. It specifies CASKTVGGEKLFF.

This clone was detected once. The chain is built from TRBV5-1 and TRBJ1-2; D is undetermined. This CDR3 is built from 14 residues. V lost 0 bases to trimming and J lost 1 base, with 7 bases between them. Germline V gives CDR1 SGHRS, CDR2 YFSETQ. CDR3 coding DNA: TGCGCCAGCAGCTTGGAAGGGATTAACTATGGCTACACCTTC. This codes for CASSLEGINYGYTF.

The chain is built from TRBV11-3 and TRBJ2-2, with D hard to call. The CDR3 sequence is 12 residues long. The germline V gene has CDR1 SGHNT and CDR2 YENEEA. Trimming took off 4 bases at V and 7 bases at J, with 7 bases between the two ends. The CDR3 nucleotides are TGTGCCAGCAGCTCCTACATCGGGGAGCTGTTTTTT. This codes for CASSSYIGELFF. Drawing the rest from reference TRBV11-3 and TRBJ2-2, the complete variable domain is EAGVVQSPRYKIIEKKQPVAFWCNPISGHNTLYWYLQNLGQGPELLIRYENEEAVDDSQLPKDRFSAERLKGVDSTLKIQPAELGDSAVYLCASSSYIGELFFGEGSRLTVL.

This rearrangement joins TRBV28 to TRBJ2-7; perhaps D is TRBD1 or TRBD2 (5 bases each). V lost 7 bases to trimming and J lost 3 bases, with 13 bases between them. The CDR3 spans 13 residues. Germline lookup yields CDR1 MDHEN and CDR2 SYDVKM. In nucleotides, the CDR3 is TGTGCCAGCACTATCCCGGGGCACTACGAGCAGTACTTC. Translation: CASTIPGHYEQYF.

The chain links TRBV2 to TRBJ2-7, with TRBD1 matching over 8 bases. This CDR3 region has 16 residues. V dropped 6 bases and J dropped 6; count of bases not matched to a gene: 16. Per germline, CDR1 SNHLY and CDR2 FYNNEI. CDR3 DNA: TGTGCCAGCAGGACGACCCGGGACAGGTCTAGTAGCGAGCAGTACTTC. As protein: CASRTTRDRSSSEQYF.